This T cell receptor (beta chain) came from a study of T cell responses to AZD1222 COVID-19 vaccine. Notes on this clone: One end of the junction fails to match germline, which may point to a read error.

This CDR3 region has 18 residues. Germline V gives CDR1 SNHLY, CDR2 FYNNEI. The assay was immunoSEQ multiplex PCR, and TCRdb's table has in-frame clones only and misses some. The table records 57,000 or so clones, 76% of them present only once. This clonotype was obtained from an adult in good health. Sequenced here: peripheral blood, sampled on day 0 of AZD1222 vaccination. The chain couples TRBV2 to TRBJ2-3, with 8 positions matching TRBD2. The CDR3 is CASREGTTGGLGTDTQYF. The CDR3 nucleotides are TGTGCCAGCAGGGAAGGAACCACGGGGGGGCTTGGCACAGATACGCAGTATTTT.